The next 30 T cell receptor beta chains were all read from a single sample in a study of shared clonotypes between healthy human individuals. Sequencing used immunoSEQ multiplex PCR; TCRdb keeps in-frame clones, though not all of them. Among 300,000 to 400,000 clones listed, approximately 74% were seen once. The sequenced material came from memory CD4+ T cells sorted from blood. Subset given: CD45RA-negative fraction. These receptor sequences come from a man in his thirties or forties in good health.

The CDR3 DNA sequence: TGTGCCAGCAGGGACAGGGGTCGTGATAATGAAAAACTGTTTTTT. Translation: CASRDRGRDNEKLFF. The chain links TRBV28 to TRBJ1-4, with TRBD1 identical over 9 bases. The CDR3 contains 15 residues. Germline V CDR1 and CDR2: MDHEN, SYDVKM. V trimming: 6 bases; J trimming: 4 bases; junction bases outside the gene matches: 6. The full variable domain, completed using reference TRBV28 and TRBJ1-4, is DVKVTQSSRYLVKRTGEKVFLECVQDMDHENMFWYRQDPGLGLRLIYFSYDVKMKEKGDIPEGYSVSREKKERFSLILESASTNQTSMYLCASRDRGRDNEKLFFGSGTQLSVL.

V and J are TRBV7-9 and TRBJ2-1; D might be TRBD1 or TRBD2, each matching 5 bases. Between the trimmed V and J ends, which lost 2 bases and 8 bases, there was a span of 19 bases. Germline V lookup: CDR1 SEHNR, CDR2 FQNEAQ (reference sequence). There are 16 residues in the CDR3. The CDR3 nucleotides read TGTGCCAGCAGCTTACGGGGAAAGTCCCGAGGGGATGAGCAGTTCTTC. Its translation is CASSLRGKSRGDEQFF.

The chain links TRBV7-2 to TRBJ2-1; the D call may be TRBD1 or TRBD2 (5 bases each). This CDR3 contains 13 residues. Germline assignment: CDR1 SGHTA and CDR2 FQGNSA. CDR3 region: CASAGSSYNEQFF. The CDR3, as DNA: TGTGCTTCAGCAGGGAGTTCCTACAATGAGCAGTTCTTC.

The chain links TRBV2 to TRBJ2-2, with a weak D call TRBD1 (6 bases). The V gene lost 7 bases and the J gene lost 6 bases, with 18 bases spanning the gap. The CDR3 has 15 amino acids. Looked up from germline, CDR1 is SNHLY and CDR2 is FYNNEI. CDR3 nucleotide sequence: TGTGCCAGCAACGTACAGGGACCCCTAGCCGGGGAGCTGTTTTTT. Its protein is CASNVQGPLAGELFF.

The CDR3 reads CASGLEAGYEQYF. CDR3 DNA: TGTGCCAGCGGGCTGGAGGCGGGGTACGAGCAGTACTTC. J is TRBJ2-7 and V is TRBV7-9; possibly TRBD2 for D (6 bases). The CDR3 sequence is 13 residues long. V was cut by 8 bases and J by 4 bases, with 15 bases left in between. Germline V lookup: CDR1 SEHNR, CDR2 FQNEAQ (reference sequence).

J is TRBJ2-7 and V is TRBV9, with D unresolved. CDR3 length: 17 amino acids. Germline V gene data show CDR1 as SGDLS and CDR2 as YYNGEE. The V and J ends lost 0 bases and 2 bases respectively, with 18 bases between them. The CDR3 reads CASSVGMGRLKPYEQYF. DNA for the CDR3: TGTGCCAGCAGCGTAGGAATGGGCAGATTAAAACCCTACGAGCAGTACTTC.

Turning to this clone: The identical CDR3 is also encoded by other nucleotide sequences in the sample. The chain joins TRBV2 to TRBJ2-5, with unresolved D. CDR3 size: 11 residues. CDR1 is SNHLY, CDR2 FYNNEI, per germline. Trimming shortened V by 7 bases and J by 5 bases, and 8 bases separated the two germline ends. The CDR3 DNA reads TGTGCCAGCACCATTCGCGAGACCCAGTACTTC. Its protein is CASTIRETQYF.

Details on this clone: One end of the junction is discordant with germline, which a read error may explain. The chain links TRBV7-9 to TRBJ2-5; 13 nucleotides agree with TRBD2. Germline V lookup: CDR1 SEHNR, CDR2 FQNEAQ (reference sequence). The CDR3 has 15 residues. The CDR3 protein is CASRRLAGGKETQYF. The CDR3 nucleotides are TGTGCCAGCAGAAGACTAGCGGGAGGTAAAGAAACCCAGTACTTC.

The sample holds a few counts of this clone. The chain employs TRBV6-5 and TRBJ1-3, with 11 bases that match TRBD1. CDR1 MNHEY and CDR2 SVGAGI come from the germline V gene. The CDR3 loop spans 16 amino acids. J gave up 3 bases and V 0 bases, and 1 base lay outside the gene matches. The CDR3 reads CASSYSGTGGGNTIYF. The CDR3, as DNA: TGTGCCAGCAGTTACTCTGGGACAGGGGGTGGAAACACCATATATTTT.

This clone has only a few counts. The V call is TRBV18, the J call TRBJ2-7; 9 bases fit TRBD1. The CDR3 runs to 16 residues. CDR1 KGHSH and CDR2 LQKENI come from the germline V gene. V lost 3 bases, J lost 5 bases, and 11 bases stayed unmatched. CDR3 in amino acids: CASSPTPDRGIDEQYF. The CDR3 DNA sequence: TGTGCCAGCTCACCGACACCGGACAGGGGTATCGACGAGCAGTACTTC.

This chain links TRBV5-4 with TRBJ2-1, with TRBD2 matching 10 bases. The CDR3 extends over 18 amino acids. With 4 bases clipped from V and 10 bases from J, the junction kept 20 bases outside the gene matches. The germline V gene encodes CDR1 SGHNT and CDR2 YYREEE (reference sequence). CDR3 residues: CASSQPAGGRNVRLEQFF. For the CDR3, the DNA is TGTGCCAGCAGCCAGCCAGCGGGAGGGCGCAACGTTCGTTTAGAGCAGTTCTTC.

This rearrangement joins TRBV5-6 to TRBJ2-7; D may be TRBD1 or TRBD2 (6 bases each). CDR3 length: 13 amino acids. Germline V lookup: CDR1 SGHDT, CDR2 YYEEEE. V lost 4 bases and J 3 bases, leaving 11 bases between the germline ends. In nucleotides, the CDR3 is TGTGCCAGCAGCGCGGGACAATTCTACGAGCAGTACTTC. Protein: CASSAGQFYEQYF.

Turning to this clone: In the same sample, other DNA sequences code for this CDR3. V usage is TRBV5-1 and J usage is TRBJ2-5, with 7 bases fitting TRBD1. J was trimmed by 4 bases and V by 3 bases; bases with no gene match: 3. Germline assignment: CDR1 SGHRS and CDR2 YFSETQ. There are 13 residues in the CDR3. In DNA form, the CDR3 reads TGCGCCAGCAGCTCGACAGGGCTAGAGACCCAGTACTTC. This gives the protein CASSSTGLETQYF.

The J gene is TRBJ1-1, the V gene TRBV5-1; TRBD1 matches at 8 bases. V lost 6 bases, J lost 5 bases, and 9 bases stayed unmatched. CDR3 length equals 14 residues. CDR1 and CDR2 from the germline V gene are SGHRS and YFSETQ. In DNA, the CDR3 is TGCGCCAGCAACTCAGGGGGCGGGGATACTGAAGCTTTCTTT. Amino acids: CASNSGGGDTEAFF.

About this clone: Other DNA sequences of this sample code for an identical CDR3. DNA of the CDR3: TGCGCCAGCAGCTTGACCCGGGAGACCCAGTACTTC. It is translated as CASSLTRETQYF. The J gene is TRBJ2-5, the V gene TRBV5-1; no definite D call. The CDR3 is 12 residues long. V lost 1 base to trimming and J lost 5 bases, with 6 bases between them. Germline values: CDR1 SGHRS, CDR2 YFSETQ.

This sequence joins TRBV4-3 and TRBJ2-1, with 12 bases aligning to TRBD2. Germline CDR1 reads LGHNA; CDR2 reads YSLEER. The CDR3 runs to 19 residues. Unmatched junction bases numbered 12, after V lost 0 bases and J lost 6 bases. The DNA of the CDR3 is TGCGCCAGCAGCCAAGAATCCCCTTATGGACTAGCGGGAAGCAATGAGCAGTTCTTC. It is translated as CASSQESPYGLAGSNEQFF.

This clone appeared a few times. Sequence at one end of the junction differs from germline and may be a read error. The genes are TRBV11-2 and TRBJ1-1; possible D gene TRBD1, 5 bases. The length of the CDR3 is 14 residues. Germline V lookup: CDR1 SGHAT, CDR2 FQNNGV. This CDR3 is CATSTQGGHTEAFF. In DNA form, the CDR3 reads TGTGCCACCAGCACGCAGGGAGGCCACACTGAAGCTTTCTTT. Based on the CDR3 plus reference TRBV11-2 and TRBJ1-1, the full variable domain is EAGVAQSPRYKIIEKRQSVAFWCNPISGHATLYWYQQILGQGPKLLIQFQNNGVVDDSQLPKDRFSAERLKGVDSTLKIQPAKLEDSAVYLCATSTQGGHTEAFFGQGTRLTVV.

This rearrangement joins TRBV18 to TRBJ1-1, with a tentative D call TRBD1 (5 bases). CDR1 and CDR2 from the germline V gene are KGHSH and LQKENI. V was clipped by 2 bases and J by 3 bases, with 13 bases between them. The CDR3 length is 15 residues. The CDR3 region is CASSPTGRGDTEAFF. In DNA form, the CDR3 reads TGTGCCAGCTCACCAACCGGGAGAGGGGACACTGAAGCTTTCTTT. Looking up the rest from reference TRBV18 and TRBJ1-1 gives the full variable domain: NAGVMQNPRHLVRRRGQEARLRCSPMKGHSHVYWYRQLPEEGLKFMVYLQKENIIDESGMPKERFSAEFPKEGPSILRIQQVVRGDSAAYFCASSPTGRGDTEAFFGQGTRLTVV.

The chain combines TRBV29-1 with TRBJ2-3; 14 bases agree with TRBD2. This CDR3 is built from 15 residues. V was clipped by 6 bases and J by 4 bases; unmatched bases: 6. CDR1 is SQVTM, CDR2 ANQGSEA, per germline. The CDR3 region has the DNA TGCAGCGTGAGGGGACTAGCGGGAGCCCCAGATACGCAGTATTTT. Translated: CSVRGLAGAPDTQYF.

This clone was detected a few times. This chain links TRBV25-1 with TRBJ1-2; D is uncertain. Germline assignment: CDR1 MGHDK and CDR2 SYGVNS. This CDR3 has 11 residues. Trimming took off 0 bases at V and 5 bases at J, with 1 base between the two ends. The CDR3 here is CASSEYYGYTF. The CDR3 DNA is TGTGCCAGCAGTGAATATTATGGCTACACCTTC.

The chain joins TRBV18 to TRBJ2-2; 13 bases are a match to TRBD2. Germline V gene sequence: CDR1 KGHSH, CDR2 LQKENI. Losses at the gene ends were 8 bases for V and 6 bases for J; bases not matched to a gene: 3. This CDR3 is built from 14 residues. Here the CDR3 DNA reads TGTGCCAGCCCAGGACTAGCGGGAGCCGGGGAGCTGTTTTTT. As protein: CASPGLAGAGELFF.

This clone appeared a single time. The V gene is TRBV6-6, the J gene TRBJ2-1, with D perhaps TRBD1 (6 bases). Germline values: CDR1 MNHNY, CDR2 SVGAGI (reference sequence). Between the trimmed V and J ends, which lost 7 bases and 4 bases, there was a span of 11 bases. CDR3 length: 13 amino acids. The DNA of the CDR3 is TGTGCCAGCAATGGCAGGGGTTACAATGAGCAGTTCTTC. Its translation: CASNGRGYNEQFF.

The rearrangement uses TRBV7-2 and TRBJ2-2; D gene unclear. The CDR3 loop spans 11 amino acids. Germline values: CDR1 SGHTA, CDR2 FQGNSA. The V end was cut by 7 bases, the J end by 5 bases, with 5 bases between. The CDR3 region is CASTPTGELFF. The CDR3, as DNA: TGTGCCAGCACCCCGACCGGGGAGCTGTTTTTT.

The genes are TRBV28 and TRBJ2-7; D might be TRBD2 (6 bases). The germline V and J ends were trimmed by 5 bases and 3 bases, with 17 bases remaining between them. Germline CDR1 is MDHEN and CDR2 is SYDVKM. CDR3 length equals 15 residues. The DNA for the CDR3 is TGTGCCAGCAGTCGCCGCTTAGCGGACATCTACGAGCAGTACTTC. It encodes CASSRRLADIYEQYF.

In DNA, the CDR3 is TGCGCCAGCAGTCAATCGTTGAGGCACCTAGCCAAAAACATTCAGTACTTC. This encodes CASSQSLRHLAKNIQYF. The chain employs TRBV23-1 and TRBJ2-4, with D unresolved. TRBV23-1 qualifies as an ORF whose function is uncertain. The V gene lost 0 bases and the J gene lost 0 bases, with 12 bases spanning the gap. The CDR3 has 17 residues.

This chain connects TRBV27 to TRBJ2-7; D is possibly TRBD2 (6 bases). This CDR3 spans 12 amino acids. CDR1 is MNHEY, CDR2 SMNVEV, per germline (reference sequence). With 3 bases removed from V and 9 bases from J, the gap between germline ends came to 12 bases. In DNA, the CDR3 is TGTGCCAGCAGTTTGGGAGGAGCAGCGCAGTACTTC. It specifies CASSLGGAAQYF.

V usage is TRBV29-1 and J usage is TRBJ1-1; D remains unclear. The CDR3 is 13 amino acids. CDR1 and CDR2 from the germline V gene are SQVTM and ANQGSEA. Trimming took off 7 bases at V and 4 bases at J, with 16 bases between the two ends. The CDR3 nucleotides read TGCAGCGCCTTGGAGACCGAGGGCACTGAAGCTTTCTTT. This gives the protein CSALETEGTEAFF. The whole variable domain, filled in from reference TRBV29-1 and TRBJ1-1, reads SAVISQKPSRDICQRGTSLTIQCQVDSQVTMMFWYRQQPGQSLTLIATANQGSEATYESGFVIDKFPISRPNLTFSTLTVSNMSPEDSSIYLCSALETEGTEAFFGQGTRLTVV.

The gene calls are TRBV4-1 and TRBJ1-2, with no clear D. V lost 0 bases, J lost 8 bases, and 13 bases lay in between. This CDR3 spans 14 amino acids. Germline CDR1 and CDR2: MGHRA and YSYEKL. CDR3 DNA: TGCGCCAGCAGCCAAGAGTGGGCACGTAGGGGCTACACCTTC. This translates into CASSQEWARRGYTF.

In this sample, this clone turned up a few times. The chain links TRBV6-1 to TRBJ1-2; D might be TRBD1 (6 bases). Germline CDR1 reads MNHNS; CDR2 reads SASEGT. V was shortened by 5 bases and J by 7 bases, with 11 bases between the two germline ends. The CDR3 is 12 residues long. CDR3 nucleotides: TGTGCCAGCAGTTTCGACAGGATTGGCTACACCTTC. It specifies CASSFDRIGYTF.

This chain connects TRBV14 to TRBJ2-1, with TRBD2 identical over 8 bases. The CDR3 has 19 residues. After removal of 0 bases from V and 10 bases from J, the junction contained 20 bases not matched to a gene. Looked up from germline, CDR1 is SGHDN and CDR2 is FVKESK. The CDR3 sequence is CASSQEVVGVSGRTQEQFF. CDR3 DNA: TGTGCCAGCAGCCAAGAAGTGGTGGGGGTCAGCGGGAGAACTCAGGAGCAGTTCTTC.